Each of the 20 T cell receptor beta chains below was sequenced from the same sample in a study of OX40 agonist ivuxolimab in advanced cancers. The library was obtained by the immunoSEQ multiplex PCR assay. TCRdb holds this immuneACCESS table with in-frame rearrangements only. Some clones are missing; in checked studies, unresolved V genes explain under half, and the rest has no known cause. The sample includes about 62,000 clones, with around 74% observed a single time. The ten largest clones take up about a tenth of the sample. The specimen was CD4+ or CD8+ T cells sorted from blood, collected in a trial of the OX40 agonist ivuxolimab. The receptor set was obtained from an adult with an advanced solid tumor such as melanoma, head and neck, liver or kidney cancer.

The chain couples TRBV5-3 to TRBJ1-1; tentative D call: TRBD1 (6 bases). TRBV5-3 is an open reading frame, and its role is uncertain. CDR3 length: 14 residues. V lost 8 bases and J 0 bases, leaving 14 bases between the germline ends. DNA of the CDR3: TGTGCCAGCAAAGGTCGGACAGTGAACACTGAAGCTTTCTTT. It is translated as CASKGRTVNTEAFF.

This chain uses TRBV2 with TRBJ2-1, with D perhaps TRBD2 (6 bases). From germline, CDR1 is SNHLY and CDR2 FYNNEI. The germline V and J ends were trimmed by 8 bases and 2 bases, with 10 bases remaining between them. CDR3 length equals 13 residues. In DNA form, the CDR3 reads TGTGCCAGCGCTCTAGCGCCCTACAATGAGCAGTTCTTC. Protein sequence: CASALAPYNEQFF.

The chain combines TRBV19 with TRBJ2-1; TRBD2 might be the D (6 bases). Trimming cost V 3 bases and J 5 bases, with 11 bases left between them. Germline V lookup: CDR1 LNHDA, CDR2 SQIVND (reference sequence). The CDR3 has 14 amino acids. The CDR3 sequence: CASSIKRGDNEQFF. CDR3 nucleotides: TGTGCCAGTAGTATTAAGCGCGGGGACAATGAGCAGTTCTTC.

The chain has TRBV4-3 and TRBJ1-2; D might be TRBD1 (6 bases). Trimming cost V 3 bases and J 4 bases, with 15 bases left between them. Per germline, CDR1 LGHNA and CDR2 YSLEER. CDR3 length: 15 amino acids. CDR3 loop: CASSQNRGGPYGYTF. The CDR3 bases are TGCGCCAGCAGCCAGAATAGAGGGGGACCCTATGGCTACACCTTC.

The gene calls are TRBV10-2 and TRBJ1-1; 8 bases match TRBD1. Per the germline V gene, CDR1 is WSHSY and CDR2 is SAAADI. V lost 0 bases, J lost 11 bases, and 8 bases stayed unmatched. The CDR3 loop spans 14 amino acids. The CDR3 DNA is TGCGCCAGCAGTGAGTCAACGGACAGGGTGAATGCTTTCTTT. Protein sequence: CASSESTDRVNAFF.

This clone was picked up many times. The chain recombines TRBV7-6 with TRBJ2-5; 7 positions agree with TRBD1. After removal of 2 bases from V and 7 bases from J, the junction contained 7 bases not matched to a gene. Per germline, CDR1 SGHVS and CDR2 FNYEAQ. The CDR3 extends over 14 amino acids. CDR3 in amino acids: CASSLYDRDTTQYF. The CDR3 nucleotides are TGTGCCAGCAGCTTATACGACAGGGACACGACCCAGTACTTC. Full variable domain (outside the CDR3, taken from reference TRBV7-6 and TRBJ2-5): GAGVSQSPRYKVTKRGQDVALRCDPISGHVSLYWYRQALGQGPEFLTYFNYEAQQDKSGLPNDRFSAERPEGSISTLTIQRTEQRDSAMYRCASSLYDRDTTQYFGPGTRLLVL.

The chain carries TRBV9 and TRBJ2-7, with no clear D. This CDR3 comprises 15 residues. V was clipped by 0 bases and J by 0 bases, with 10 bases between them. The germline V gene has CDR1 SGDLS and CDR2 YYNGEE. In nucleotides, the CDR3 is TGTGCCAGCAGCGTAGGAGACGAGACCTCCTACGAGCAGTACTTC. Translated, it gives CASSVGDETSYEQYF.

The genes are TRBV18 and TRBJ1-1; D gene unclear. Germline values: CDR1 KGHSH, CDR2 LQKENI. The CDR3 spans 18 residues. Trimming pared 3 bases from V and 1 base from J, leaving 21 bases between. CDR3 in DNA: TGTGCCAGCTCACCTAGCGCGATCGCAGATTCCTCGAACACTGAAGCTTTCTTT. As protein: CASSPSAIADSSNTEAFF.

The J gene is TRBJ2-2, the V gene TRBV9; unclear D gene. Germline V lookup: CDR1 SGDLS, CDR2 YYNGEE. This CDR3 is built from 12 residues. Trimming removed 4 bases at V and 6 bases at J, with 7 bases between. CDR3 nucleotide sequence: TGTGCCAGCAGCCCCGGCGCCGGGGAGCTGTTTTTT. It translates to CASSPGAGELFF.

This chain links TRBV11-2 with TRBJ2-4; 7 bases are shared with TRBD1. CDR1 and CDR2 from the germline V gene are SGHAT and FQNNGV. The CDR3 runs to 14 residues. J lost 2 bases, V lost 4 bases, and 2 bases had no gene match. The CDR3: CASSSQGSKNIQYF. The DNA for the CDR3 is TGTGCCAGCAGCTCACAGGGGTCCAAAAACATTCAGTACTTC. The entire variable domain, with the rest obtained from reference TRBV11-2 and TRBJ2-4, is as follows: EAGVAQSPRYKIIEKRQSVAFWCNPISGHATLYWYQQILGQGPKLLIQFQNNGVVDDSQLPKDRFSAERLKGVDSTLKIQPAKLEDSAVYLCASSSQGSKNIQYFGAGTRLSVL.

The sample holds a few counts of this clone. The rearrangement links TRBV25-1 to TRBJ2-6; perhaps TRBD2 as D (5 bases). Germline CDR1 MGHDK, CDR2 SYGVNS. The CDR3 sequence is 14 residues long. Trimming left V 5 bases short and J 3 bases short, with 8 bases between. CDR3 region: CASSRGDGANVLTF. The CDR3 bases are TGTGCCAGCAGTCGGGGAGATGGGGCCAACGTCCTGACTTTC.

In this sample, this clone turned up once. The chain carries TRBV19 and TRBJ1-1; 8 bases match TRBD1. J was trimmed by 4 bases and V by 4 bases; bases with no gene match: 5. This CDR3 spans 14 amino acids. Germline lookup yields CDR1 LNHDA and CDR2 SQIVND (reference sequence). The CDR3: CASSTQGALTEAFF. The CDR3 DNA reads as TGTGCCAGTAGTACCCAGGGGGCGCTCACTGAAGCTTTCTTT.

The J gene is TRBJ1-1, the V gene TRBV11-2, with D maybe TRBD1 (5 bases). The germline V gene encodes CDR1 SGHAT and CDR2 FQNNGV. The length of the CDR3 is 14 residues. V was clipped by 0 bases and J by 4 bases, with 9 bases between them. CDR3 coding DNA: TGTGCCAGCAGCTTAGAAGGGGCTACCACTGAAGCTTTCTTT. It translates to CASSLEGATTEAFF.

The chain couples TRBV6-5 to TRBJ1-4; no reliable D call. The germline V and J ends were trimmed by 4 bases and 8 bases, with 11 bases remaining between them. Germline assignment: CDR1 MNHEY and CDR2 SVGAGI. The CDR3 totals 13 residues. The chain's CDR3 is CASSFLGSEKLFF. The CDR3 DNA is TGTGCCAGCAGTTTCCTGGGTTCCGAAAAACTGTTTTTT.

The genes are TRBV5-6 and TRBJ2-7, with a weak D call TRBD2 (5 bases). V was clipped by 4 bases and J by 0 bases, with 11 bases between them. This CDR3 spans 14 amino acids. In germline, CDR1 is SGHDT, CDR2 YYEEEE. The CDR3 reads CASSPEESSYEQYF. The CDR3 DNA reads TGTGCCAGCAGCCCGGAGGAGAGCTCCTACGAGCAGTACTTC.

The rearrangement joins TRBV5-1 to TRBJ2-3, with D possibly being TRBD1 (6 bases). Germline loops: CDR1 SGHRS, CDR2 YFSETQ. V lost 4 bases and J lost 2, with 14 bases in between. This CDR3 contains 15 residues. The CDR3 here is CASSIDRTATDTQYF. The CDR3 DNA reads TGCGCCAGCAGCATCGACAGGACGGCCACAGATACGCAGTATTTT.

The chain has TRBV28 and TRBJ2-3; 10 nucleotides line up with TRBD2. This CDR3 region has 16 residues. Germline assignment: CDR1 MDHEN and CDR2 SYDVKM. V shed 2 bases and J 8 bases; nucleotides not matched to a gene: 10. CDR3: CASSLGLAAPLGTQYF. In nucleotides, the CDR3 is TGTGCCAGCAGTTTAGGACTAGCGGCCCCCTTAGGTACGCAGTATTTT.

The chain recombines TRBV13 with TRBJ1-1, with D possibly TRBD1 on 5 matching bases. Germline-derived CDR1 and CDR2 are PRHDT and FYEKMQ (reference sequence). This CDR3 is built from 19 residues. V dropped 1 base and J dropped 0 bases, with 21 bases sitting between them. The CDR3 is CASSLVSGNSGLMNTEAFF. CDR3 coding DNA: TGTGCCAGCAGCTTAGTCTCAGGGAATAGTGGTCTAATGAACACTGAAGCTTTCTTT.

CDR3: CASSPSGQTTYEQYF. In DNA form, the CDR3 reads TGTGCCAGCAGCCCTAGCGGGCAAACGACCTACGAGCAGTACTTC. V gene TRBV11-2 combines with J gene TRBJ2-7, with 8 bases fitting TRBD2. V was clipped by 5 bases and J by 2 bases; unmatched bases: 8. This CDR3 is 15 amino acids long. CDR1 and CDR2 from the germline V gene are SGHAT and FQNNGV.

In its sample, this clone was seen a few times. This sequence joins TRBV5-5 and TRBJ1-4, with D hard to call. The CDR3 extends over 14 amino acids. Per the germline V gene, CDR1 is SGHKS and CDR2 is YYEKEE (reference sequence). The V end lost 2 bases, the J end lost 0 bases, and 5 bases lay between the germline ends. In nucleotides, the CDR3 is TGTGCCAGCAGCTTTAAATCAACTAATGAAAAACTGTTTTTT. Its translation is CASSFKSTNEKLFF.